A single sample is the source of the 21 T cell receptor beta chains below, sequenced in a study of blood T cell repertoires in COVID-19. Some clones are missing from TCRdb's copy, which holds only in-frame ones; the method was immunoSEQ multiplex PCR. Of over 130,000 clones in the sample, 88% were seen once. Material for sequencing was peripheral blood. These receptors were obtained from a man in his sixties with active or convalescent COVID-19.

J is TRBJ2-1 and V is TRBV19; 10 bases align to TRBD2. Germline CDR1 is LNHDA and CDR2 is SQIVND (reference sequence). After removal of 5 bases from V and 3 bases from J, the junction contained 4 bases not matched to a gene. The length of the CDR3 is 15 residues. The CDR3 sequence is CASSLTSGDYNEQFF. In DNA form, the CDR3 reads TGTGCCAGTAGTCTCACTAGCGGGGACTACAATGAGCAGTTCTTC.

A few counts support this clone. The genes are TRBV7-3 and TRBJ1-1; TRBD1 matches 7 bases. Trimming cost V 5 bases and J 5 bases; bases outside gene matches: 5. The germline V gene encodes CDR1 SGHTA and CDR2 FQGTGA. This CDR3 has 13 amino acids. The CDR3 spells CASSRDRRTEAFF. As DNA, the CDR3 is TGTGCCAGCAGCAGGGACAGAAGGACTGAAGCTTTCTTT.

The chain employs TRBV5-1 and TRBJ1-2, with 7 nucleotides matching TRBD1. The junction had 9 bases not matched to a gene; V was cut back by 5 bases and J by 5 bases. The germline gives CDR1 SGHRS, CDR2 YFSETQ. The CDR3 length is 14 residues. The chain's CDR3 is CASRGGGANYGYTF. Here the CDR3 DNA reads TGCGCCAGCAGAGGAGGGGGCGCAAATTATGGCTACACCTTC.

The V call is TRBV5-6, the J call TRBJ1-6; 8 bases fit TRBD1. CDR3 length equals 14 residues. Germline CDR1 SGHDT, CDR2 YYEEEE. V was clipped by 0 bases and J by 9 bases; unmatched bases: 2. DNA of the CDR3: TGTGCCAGCAGCTTGGCGGACAGGGTTTCACCCCTCCACTTT. Translation gives CASSLADRVSPLHF.

The V call is TRBV19, the J call TRBJ2-1, with D tentatively TRBD1 (6 bases). The CDR3 loop spans 14 amino acids. Trimming pared 8 bases from V and 2 bases from J, leaving 13 bases between. The germline gives CDR1 LNHDA, CDR2 SQIVND (reference sequence). Here the CDR3 DNA reads TGTGCCAGTGCCGACAGGAATGCCTACAATGAGCAGTTCTTC. Its translation: CASADRNAYNEQFF.

About this clone itself: A read error may account for a junction end that differs from germline. The chain is built from TRBV5-1 and TRBJ2-2; possibly TRBD1 for D (6 bases). Germline-derived CDR1 and CDR2 are SGHRS and YFSETQ. CDR3 length: 15 residues. This CDR3 reads CASSLGSGAGRGAVF. The DNA of the CDR3 is TGCGCCAGCAGCTTGGGTTCAGGGGCGGGCCGGGGAGCTGTTTTT. Drawing the rest from reference TRBV5-1 and TRBJ2-2, the complete variable domain is KAGVTQTPRYLIKTRGQQVTLSCSPISGHRSVSWYQQTPGQGLQFLFEYFSETQRNKGNFPGRFSGRQFSNSRSEMNVSTLELGDSALYLCASSLGSGAGRGAVFGEGSRLTVL.

This chain links TRBV5-6 with TRBJ1-1, with 8 bases fitting TRBD1. This CDR3 contains 12 residues. Per the germline V gene, CDR1 is SGHDT and CDR2 is YYEEEE. The J segment lost 11 bases and the V segment lost 4 bases, leaving 7 bases of the junction unmatched. In DNA, the CDR3 is TGTGCCAGCAGCCCCTCACAGGGGGATGCTTTCTTT. As protein: CASSPSQGDAFF.

A few counts support this clone. The CDR3 here is CATSDTRQGKAFF. CDR3 nucleotides: TGTGCCACCAGTGATACCCGACAGGGAAAAGCTTTCTTT. V usage is TRBV24-1 and J usage is TRBJ1-1; 7 bases match TRBD1. J gave up 9 bases and V 3 bases, and 6 bases lay outside the gene matches. The CDR3 has 13 amino acids. The germline V gene encodes CDR1 KGHDR and CDR2 SFDVKD.

This clone has only one observation. V is TRBV19 and J is TRBJ1-5, with D maybe TRBD1 (6 bases). The CDR3 runs 16 residues. Germline CDR1 is LNHDA and CDR2 is SQIVND (reference sequence). Trimming took 5 bases from V and 3 from J, leaving 17 bases between them. Written as DNA, the CDR3 is TGTGCCAGTAGTTTTACGTGGGGGGGGCCCAATCAGCCCCAGCATTTT. It translates to CASSFTWGGPNQPQHF.

The chain combines TRBV29-1 with TRBJ1-3; no clear D. V lost 3 bases to trimming and J lost 4 bases, with 7 bases between them. CDR3 length: 12 amino acids. The germline V gene encodes CDR1 SQVTM and CDR2 ANQGSEA. Written as DNA, the CDR3 is TGCAGCGTTGACGGAGGGGGAAACACCATATATTTT. Translated, it gives CSVDGGGNTIYF.

The J gene is TRBJ2-1, the V gene TRBV11-2, with 7 bases lining up with TRBD2. V lost 1 base, J lost 6 bases, and 6 bases stayed unmatched. Per the germline V gene, CDR1 is SGHAT and CDR2 is FQNNGV. The CDR3 runs 15 residues. CDR3 sequence: CASSLGLAGFNEQFF. The DNA for the CDR3 is TGTGCCAGCAGCTTAGGGTTAGCGGGCTTCAATGAGCAGTTCTTC.

This chain links TRBV9 with TRBJ2-7; D is perhaps TRBD2 (5 bases). The CDR3 spans 14 residues. V lost 6 bases and J 4 bases, leaving 17 bases between the germline ends. Per the germline V gene, CDR1 is SGDLS and CDR2 is YYNGEE. This CDR3 is CASTPGTSKYEQYF. In DNA, the CDR3 is TGTGCCAGCACCCCGGGTACTAGTAAGTACGAGCAGTACTTC.

The chain links TRBV7-2 to TRBJ2-7; D possibly corresponds to TRBD1 (5 bases). Germline V lookup: CDR1 SGHTA, CDR2 FQGNSA. Trimming took off 1 base at V and 4 bases at J, with 5 bases between the two ends. This CDR3 is 12 amino acids long. The CDR3 nucleotides read TGTGCCAGCAGCTTAGGACAGTACGAGCAGTACTTC. Translation gives CASSLGQYEQYF. The full variable domain, rest sourced from reference TRBV7-2 and TRBJ2-7, is GAGVSQSPSNKVTEKGKDVELRCDPISGHTALYWYRQSLGQGLEFLIYFQGNSAPDKSGLPSDRFSAERTGGSVSTLTIQRTQQEDSAVYLCASSLGQYEQYFGPGTRLTVT.

The chain employs TRBV5-1 and TRBJ1-3; 11 bases are shared with TRBD1. After removal of 0 bases from V and 8 bases from J, the junction contained 4 bases not matched to a gene. The CDR3 runs 15 residues. Germline lookup yields CDR1 SGHRS and CDR2 YFSETQ. CDR3 DNA sequence: TGCGCCAGCAGCTTGGATGGGACAGGGGGATACACCATATATTTT. Translation: CASSLDGTGGYTIYF.

This chain's CDR3 is CASSMGSGELFF. In nucleotides, the CDR3 is TGTGCCAGCAGCATGGGGAGCGGGGAGCTGTTTTTT. The rearrangement joins TRBV13 to TRBJ2-2; a weak D match, TRBD2 (5 bases). Trimming left V 5 bases short and J 7 bases short, with 8 bases between. Germline loops: CDR1 PRHDT, CDR2 FYEKMQ (reference sequence). CDR3 size: 12 residues.

This clone was counted a single time. CDR3 nucleotide sequence: TGTGCCAGTATGGGTCAGGGGGCACGTGAGCAGTTCTTC. Translated, it gives CASMGQGAREQFF. This chain connects TRBV19 to TRBJ2-1; TRBD1 agrees at 8 bases. Losses at the gene ends were 7 bases for V and 9 bases for J; bases not matched to a gene: 8. The germline CDR1 and CDR2 sequences are LNHDA and SQIVND (reference sequence). This CDR3 comprises 13 residues.

V is TRBV11-1 and J is TRBJ2-1; a possible D gene is TRBD2 (6 bases). Trimming cost V 2 bases and J 7 bases, with 15 bases left between them. CDR3 length: 15 amino acids. The V gene's germline CDR1 is SGHAT and CDR2 FQDESV (reference sequence). The CDR3 spells CASSLSRAEGNEQFF. CDR3 nucleotides: TGTGCCAGCAGCTTATCAAGGGCGGAGGGTAATGAGCAGTTCTTC.

The chain employs TRBV11-3 and TRBJ2-1; TRBD2 matches 7 bases. Looked up from germline, CDR1 is SGHNT and CDR2 is YENEEA. J lost 6 bases, V lost 8 bases, and 10 bases had no gene match. The CDR3 is made up of 14 amino acids. In DNA form, the CDR3 reads TGTGCCAGCTCTTTGATGGGGGGGATCAATGAGCAGTTCTTC. Encoded protein: CASSLMGGINEQFF.

The chain recombines TRBV19 with TRBJ2-1, with 16 bases identical to TRBD2. Germline loops: CDR1 LNHDA, CDR2 SQIVND (reference sequence). The CDR3 runs to 17 residues. Trimming at V came to 5 bases and at J to 7 bases, leaving 8 bases not matched to a gene. CDR3 sequence reads: CASSPGLAGGPRNEQFF. CDR3 nucleotide sequence: TGTGCCAGTAGTCCGGGACTAGCGGGAGGGCCGAGGAATGAGCAGTTCTTC.

The rearrangement links TRBV7-9 to TRBJ1-2; possible D gene TRBD1, 5 bases. Germline lookup yields CDR1 SEHNR and CDR2 FQNEAQ (reference sequence). V was trimmed by 0 bases and J by 6 bases, leaving 11 bases between them. The CDR3 has 14 amino acids. CDR3 residues: CASSLAQGPDGYTF. Written as DNA, the CDR3 is TGTGCCAGCAGCTTAGCTCAGGGTCCGGATGGCTACACCTTC.

The V call is TRBV10-3, the J call TRBJ2-1; 11 bases fit TRBD2. After removal of 0 bases from V and 0 bases from J, the junction contained 4 bases not matched to a gene. The CDR3 has 18 amino acids. The germline V gene encodes CDR1 ENHRY and CDR2 SYGVKD. CDR3 protein: CAISESKTSGSSYNEQFF. CDR3 coding DNA: TGTGCCATCAGTGAGTCGAAAACTAGCGGGAGCTCCTACAATGAGCAGTTCTTC.